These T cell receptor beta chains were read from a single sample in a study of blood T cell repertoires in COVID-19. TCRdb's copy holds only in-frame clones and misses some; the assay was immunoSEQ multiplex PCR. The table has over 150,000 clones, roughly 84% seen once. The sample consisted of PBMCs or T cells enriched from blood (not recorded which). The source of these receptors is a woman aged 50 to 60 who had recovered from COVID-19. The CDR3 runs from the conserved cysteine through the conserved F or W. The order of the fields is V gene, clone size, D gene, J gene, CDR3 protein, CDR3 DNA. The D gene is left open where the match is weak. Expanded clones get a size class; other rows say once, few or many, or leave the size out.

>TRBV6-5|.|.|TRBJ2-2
CASKSPSQALGELFF
TGTGCCAGCAAGTCCCCAAGCCAGGCGCTTGGGGAGCTGTTTTTT
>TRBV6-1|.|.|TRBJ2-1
CASSEVWAGDLYNEQFF
TGTGCCAGCAGTGAAGTGTGGGCAGGGGATTTGTACAATGAGCAGTTCTTC
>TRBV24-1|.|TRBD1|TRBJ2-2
CATSSTGGRTGELFF
TGTGCCACCAGTTCTACAGGGGGCAGAACCGGGGAGCTGTTTTTT
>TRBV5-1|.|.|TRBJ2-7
CASSPYGKTYEQYF
TGCGCCAGCAGCCCCTACGGTAAGACCTACGAGCAGTACTTC
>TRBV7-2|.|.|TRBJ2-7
CASSLAGISYEQYF
TGTGCCAGCAGCCTCGCCGGGATCTCCTACGAGCAGTACTTC
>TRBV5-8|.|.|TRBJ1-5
CASSFSGYSNQPQHF
TGTGCCAGCAGCTTTTCAGGATATAGCAATCAGCCCCAGCATTTT
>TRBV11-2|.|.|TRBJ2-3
CASSLVQINTDTQYF
TGTGCCAGCAGCTTAGTACAGATAAACACAGATACGCAGTATTTT
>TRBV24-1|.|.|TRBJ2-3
CATRYTDTQYF
TGTGCCACCAGGTACACAGATACGCAGTATTTT
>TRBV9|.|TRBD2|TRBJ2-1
CASSVVGGSYEQFF
TGTGCCAGCAGCGTAGTGGGGGGGAGCTATGAGCAGTTCTTC
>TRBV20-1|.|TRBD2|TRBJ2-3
CSASRLAGRDTQYF
TGCAGTGCTAGTCGTCTAGCGGGGAGAGATACGCAGTATTTT
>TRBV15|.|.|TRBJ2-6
CATSRDYIAVHSGANVLTF
TGTGCCACCAGCAGAGATTATATCGCAGTTCACTCTGGGGCCAACGTCCTGACTTTC
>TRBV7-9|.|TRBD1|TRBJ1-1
CASSLFRDSKVHTEAFF
TGTGCCAGCAGCTTGTTCCGGGACAGTAAGGTTCACACTGAAGCTTTCTTT
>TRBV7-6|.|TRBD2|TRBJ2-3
CASSLGLAGPTDTQYF
TGTGCCAGCAGCTTAGGGCTAGCGGGACCCACAGATACGCAGTATTTT
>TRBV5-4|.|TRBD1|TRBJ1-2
CASSQDRADYGYTF
TGTGCCAGCAGCCAAGACAGGGCCGACTATGGCTACACCTTC
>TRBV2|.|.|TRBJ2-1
CASSFDYQVYNEQFF
TGTGCCAGCAGTTTCGACTACCAGGTCTACAATGAGCAGTTCTTC
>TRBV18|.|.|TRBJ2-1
CASSGQGTYNEQFF
TGTGCCAGCTCAGGTCAGGGAACCTACAATGAGCAGTTCTTC
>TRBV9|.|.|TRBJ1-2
CASSAQTGVKWGGYTF
TGTGCCAGCAGCGCCCAAACCGGGGTCAAATGGGGTGGCTACACCTTC
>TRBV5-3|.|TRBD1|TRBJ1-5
CARSLDSGGYSNQPQHF
TGTGCCAGAAGCTTGGATTCAGGGGGTTATAGCAATCAGCCCCAGCATTTT
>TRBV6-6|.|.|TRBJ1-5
CASSYSEAAFYQPQHF
TGTGCCAGCAGTTACTCGGAGGCGGCGTTTTACCAGCCCCAGCATTTT
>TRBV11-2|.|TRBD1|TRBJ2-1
CASSQGTVGNNEQFF
TGTGCCAGCAGCCAAGGGACAGTGGGAAACAATGAGCAGTTCTTC
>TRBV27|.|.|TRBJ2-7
CASRRYRDFGYEQYF
TGTGCCAGCAGGCGCTACAGGGATTTTGGGTACGAGCAGTACTTC
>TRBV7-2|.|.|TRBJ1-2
CASSSQGNYGYTF
TGTGCCAGCAGCTCACAGGGAAACTATGGCTACACCTTC
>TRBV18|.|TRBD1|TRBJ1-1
CASSQSGGQNTEAFF
TGTGCCAGCTCACAGTCAGGGGGCCAGAACACTGAAGCTTTCTTT
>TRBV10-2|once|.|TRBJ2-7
CATSTQKEYEQYF
TGCGCCACTTCGACTCAAAAGGAGTACGAGCAGTACTTC
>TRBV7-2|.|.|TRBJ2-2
CASILTPAGELFF
TGTGCCAGCATACTAACGCCAGCCGGGGAGCTGTTTTTT
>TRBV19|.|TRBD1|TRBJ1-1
CASMGTGAMNTEAFF
TGTGCCAGTATGGGGACAGGGGCCATGAACACTGAAGCTTTCTTT
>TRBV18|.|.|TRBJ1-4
CASSPGQTRTSNEKLFF
TGTGCCAGCTCACCTGGACAGACCCGGACTTCAAATGAAAAACTGTTTTTT
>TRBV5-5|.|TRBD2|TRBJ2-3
CASSPWSSGRRSDTQYF
TGTGCCAGCAGTCCTTGGTCTAGCGGGAGGCGGTCAGATACGCAGTATTTT
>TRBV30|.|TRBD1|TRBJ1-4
CAYRDRSEKLFF
TGTGCCTACCGGGACAGATCTGAAAAACTGTTTTTT
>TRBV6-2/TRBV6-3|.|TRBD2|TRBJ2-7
CASSTGLAGSEQYF
TGTGCCAGCAGTACAGGACTAGCGGGAAGCGAGCAGTACTTC
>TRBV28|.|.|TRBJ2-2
CASSISGAEKELFF
TGTGCCAGCAGTATTTCGGGAGCTGAGAAGGAGCTGTTTTTT
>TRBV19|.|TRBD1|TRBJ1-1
CASSMARPGTGDTEAFF
TGTGCCAGTAGTATGGCTCGCCCGGGTACAGGGGACACTGAAGCTTTCTTT
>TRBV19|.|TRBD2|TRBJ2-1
CASTVGTGGRNEQFF
TGTGCCAGTACAGTCGGGACGGGAGGGCGCAATGAGCAGTTCTTC
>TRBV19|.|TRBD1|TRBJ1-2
CASTLRDSLRAGGYTF
TGTGCCAGTACTCTTCGGGACAGCCTCCGAGCTGGCGGCTACACCTTC
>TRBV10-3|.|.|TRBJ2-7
CAISESGLPYEQYF
TGTGCCATCAGTGAGTCAGGACTACCCTACGAGCAGTACTTC
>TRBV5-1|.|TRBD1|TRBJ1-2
CASSRDSNYGYTF
TGCGCCAGCAGCAGGGACAGCAACTATGGCTACACCTTC
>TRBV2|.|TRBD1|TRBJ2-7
CASRPGTGSYEQYF
TGTGCCAGCAGGCCCGGGACAGGGTCCTACGAGCAGTACTTC
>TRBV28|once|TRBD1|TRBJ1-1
CASAGRDRGMNTEAFF
TGTGCCAGTGCTGGGCGGGACAGGGGGATGAACACTGAAGCTTTCTTT
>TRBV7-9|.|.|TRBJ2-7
CASSLGSEEYF
TGTGCCAGCAGCTTAGGCTCCGAGGAGTACTTC
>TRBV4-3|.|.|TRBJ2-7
CASSHTTRGEQYF
TGCGCCAGCAGCCACACGACTAGAGGCGAGCAGTACTTC
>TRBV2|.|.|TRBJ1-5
CASSEYSPNQPQHF
TGTGCCAGCAGTGAATACAGCCCTAATCAGCCCCAGCATTTT
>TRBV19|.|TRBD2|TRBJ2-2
CASRYSGRSDGELFF
TGTGCCAGTCGTTATAGCGGGAGGAGTGACGGGGAGCTGTTTTTT
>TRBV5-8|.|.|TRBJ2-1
CASSFSIAYNEQFF
TGTGCCAGCAGCTTTAGTATAGCCTACAATGAGCAGTTCTTC
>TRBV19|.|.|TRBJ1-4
CASSLTGSTNEKLFF
TGTGCCAGTAGCCTCACCGGGTCAACTAATGAAAAACTGTTTTTT
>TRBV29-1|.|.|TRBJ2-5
CSVPTGWQETQYF
TGCAGCGTCCCCACAGGGTGGCAAGAGACCCAGTACTTC